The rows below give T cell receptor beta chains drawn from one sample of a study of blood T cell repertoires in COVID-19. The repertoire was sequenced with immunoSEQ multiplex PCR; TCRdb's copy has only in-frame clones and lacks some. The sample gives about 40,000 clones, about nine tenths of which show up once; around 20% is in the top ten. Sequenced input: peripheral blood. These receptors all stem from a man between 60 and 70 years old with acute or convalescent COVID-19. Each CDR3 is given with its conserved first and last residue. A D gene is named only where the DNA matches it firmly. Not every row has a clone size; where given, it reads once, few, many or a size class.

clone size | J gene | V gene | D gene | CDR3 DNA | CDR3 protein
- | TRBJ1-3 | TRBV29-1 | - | TGCAGCGTTGAAGGCCAGGCGGGGGCGCAGGGAAACACCATATATTTT | CSVEGQAGAQGNTIYF
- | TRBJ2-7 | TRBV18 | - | TGTGCCAGCTCACCAAGGGGGGGATCAAAGCCCCTCCACGGTACCACCTACGAGCAGTACTTC | CASSPRGGSKPLHGTTYEQYF
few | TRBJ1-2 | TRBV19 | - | TGTGCCAGTAGTATAAACCAGAACTATGGCTACACCTTC | CASSINQNYGYTF
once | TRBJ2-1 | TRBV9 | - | TGTGCCAGCAGCGTGACAGGCCTTAGCGGGCAGGGGTCCAATGAGCAGTTCTTC | CASSVTGLSGQGSNEQFF
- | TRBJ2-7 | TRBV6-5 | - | TGTGCCAGCAGTTACACCCCCGGGGACGAGCAGTACTTC | CASSYTPGDEQYF
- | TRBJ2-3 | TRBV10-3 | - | TGTGCCTCCAAGGGTCCGGACACGGGCACAGATACGCAGTATTTT | CASKGPDTGTDTQYF
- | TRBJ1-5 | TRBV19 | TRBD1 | TGTGCCAGTAGTAGTCGGGGACAGGGGGGACCCCAGCATTTT | CASSSRGQGGPQHF
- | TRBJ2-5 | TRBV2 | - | TGTGCCAGCAGAGGCCTTGCGGGGACCCAGTACTTC | CASRGLAGTQYF
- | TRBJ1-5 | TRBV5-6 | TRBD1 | TGTGCCAGCAGCTTGAGACAGGGGGTCAATCAGCCCCAGCATTTT | CASSLRQGVNQPQHF
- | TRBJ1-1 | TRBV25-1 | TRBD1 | TGTGCCAGCAGTGGAAAGACAGGGGGTTTGAACACTGAAGCTTTCTTT | CASSGKTGGLNTEAFF
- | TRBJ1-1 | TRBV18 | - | TGTGCCAGCTCACCGTCGGGGGGCACTGAAGCTTTCTTT | CASSPSGGTEAFF
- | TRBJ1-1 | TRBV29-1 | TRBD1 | TGCAGCGGCCACAGGGGGCAGGCCACTGAAGCTTTCTTT | CSGHRGQATEAFF
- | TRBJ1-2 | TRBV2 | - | TGTGCCAGCAGTGAGTACGGGGGTGGCTACACCTTC | CASSEYGGGYTF
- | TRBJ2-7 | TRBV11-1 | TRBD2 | TGTGCCAGCAGTCGACTAGCGGTCTACGAGCAGTACTTC | CASSRLAVYEQYF
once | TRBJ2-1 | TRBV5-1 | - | TGCGCCAGCAGCTTGATCCTTGCGCGGGACTCCTACAATGAGCAGTTCTTC | CASSLILARDSYNEQFF
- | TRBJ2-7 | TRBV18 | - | TGTGCCAGCTCACCCTACCCCACGACCTACGAGCAGTACTTC | CASSPYPTTYEQYF
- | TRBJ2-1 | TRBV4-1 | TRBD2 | TGCGCCAGCAGCCGACTAGCGGGAGGTTTTAATAATGAGCAGTTCTTC | CASSRLAGGFNNEQFF
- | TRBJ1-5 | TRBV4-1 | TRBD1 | TGCGCCAGCAGCCAAGATGAACAGGGGCGGAATCAGCCCCAGCATTTT | CASSQDEQGRNQPQHF
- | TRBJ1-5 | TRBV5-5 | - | TGTGCCAGCAGCTTGGTAGGCAGGGATGGCCAGCCCCAGCATTTT | CASSLVGRDGQPQHF
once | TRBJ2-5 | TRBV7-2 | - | TGTGCCAGCAGCTTAGGGCGGGTAGAAGAGACCCAGTACTTC | CASSLGRVEETQYF
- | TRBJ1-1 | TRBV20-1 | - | TGCAGTGCCTGGAGCACTGAAGCTTTCTTT | CSAWSTEAFF
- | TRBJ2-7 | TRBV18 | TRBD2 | TGTGCCAGCTCAATAGCGGGATCCTACGAGCAGTACTTC | CASSIAGSYEQYF
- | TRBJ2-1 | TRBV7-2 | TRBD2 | TGTGCCAGCAGCCCTGAGGGAGGGTGGAATGAGCAGTTCTTC | CASSPEGGWNEQFF
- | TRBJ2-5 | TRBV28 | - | TGTGCCAGCAGGCAAGGGGGTGGGGAGACCCAGTACTTC | CASRQGGGETQYF
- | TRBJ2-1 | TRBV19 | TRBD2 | TGTGCCAGTAGTATATTGGGGACTAGCGGGAAGCGAGAGCAGTTCTTC | CASSILGTSGKREQFF
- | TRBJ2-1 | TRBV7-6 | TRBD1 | TGTGCCAGCAACCGACTACGGGACAGCCTAAGGGTTCCCTACAATGAGCAGTTCTTC | CASNRLRDSLRVPYNEQFF